These 19 T cell receptor beta chains came from one sample sequenced in a study of T cell clones after liver transplantation. The protocol was immunoSEQ multiplex PCR, while the TCRdb copy is restricted to in-frame clones and leaves out a portion. The table includes 98,000 or so clones, approximately 78% detected once. The sequencing used CD4+ T cells from blood, collected before liver transplant. The source is a human donor who received a liver transplant.

The V call is TRBV6-1, the J call TRBJ1-3; D call uncertain. Between the trimmed V and J ends, which lost 10 bases and 0 bases, there was a span of 13 bases. This CDR3 contains 14 residues. Per the germline V gene, CDR1 is MNHNS and CDR2 is SASEGT. CDR3 loop: CATAPGSSGNTIYF. The CDR3 coding sequence is TGTGCCACCGCCCCGGGGTCCTCTGGAAACACCATATATTTT.

This chain uses TRBV7-6 with TRBJ1-6; the match to TRBD1 covers 10 bases. Germline V gene lookup returns CDR1 SGHVS and CDR2 FNYEAQ. The trim removed 5 bases at V and 15 bases at J, leaving 13 bases unmatched. The CDR3 extends over 15 amino acids. This chain's CDR3 is CASSAGDRGPFNLHF. Written as DNA, the CDR3 is TGTGCCAGCAGCGCCGGGGACAGGGGACCTTTTAACCTCCACTTT.

The V call is TRBV5-1, the J call TRBJ1-3, with 7 nucleotides matching TRBD1. V shed 0 bases, J shed 4 bases, and the junction held 10 bases outside the gene matches. The germline V gene encodes CDR1 SGHRS and CDR2 YFSETQ. The CDR3 has 17 amino acids. CDR3 DNA: TGCGCCAGCAGCTTGGGTTGGGTGACAGGGTCCGGAAACACCATATATTTT. It translates to CASSLGWVTGSGNTIYF.

The V and J genes are TRBV28 and TRBJ1-1; tentative D call: TRBD1 (6 bases). V lost 3 bases to trimming and J lost 1 base, with 9 bases between them. The CDR3 spans 14 residues. CDR1 and CDR2 from the germline V gene are MDHEN and SYDVKM. CDR3 protein: CASSFGGANTEAFF. In nucleotides, the CDR3 is TGTGCCAGCAGTTTCGGGGGGGCGAACACTGAAGCTTTCTTT.

The genes are TRBV10-3 and TRBJ2-3; TRBD2 agrees at 7 bases. Per germline, CDR1 ENHRY and CDR2 SYGVKD. The CDR3 is made up of 13 amino acids. Unmatched junction bases numbered 5, after V lost 10 bases and J lost 1 base. CDR3 nucleotide sequence: TGTGCCACCTCCCGGGGGGGCACAGATACGCAGTATTTT. Its protein product is CATSRGGTDTQYF.

The V and J genes are TRBV28 and TRBJ2-5; D call uncertain. This CDR3 region has 13 residues. The ends were cut back, 7 bases at V and 1 base at J, with 10 bases in the middle. Germline V gene lookup returns CDR1 MDHEN and CDR2 SYDVKM. CDR3 DNA: TGTGCCAGCACCCACCAGATCCAAGAGACCCAGTACTTC. Its protein is CASTHQIQETQYF.

This clone is a singleton in its sample. The chain joins TRBV19 to TRBJ1-4; D is ambiguous. Trimming removed 3 bases at V and 7 bases at J, with 6 bases between. CDR3 length: 12 residues. Germline CDR1 is LNHDA and CDR2 is SQIVND (reference sequence). The CDR3 DNA follows: TGTGCCAGTAGTATTTCGGGTGAAAAACTGTTTTTT. This sequence encodes CASSISGEKLFF.

This clone was counted a few times. CDR3 in amino acids: CASIGTSGHNEQFF. The CDR3 region has the DNA TGTGCCAGTATCGGGACTAGCGGACACAATGAGCAGTTCTTC. The chain couples TRBV19 to TRBJ2-1, with 11 bases matching TRBD2. This CDR3 is 14 amino acids long. Trimming took 7 bases from V and 5 from J; bases not matched to a gene: 4. Germline V CDR1 and CDR2: LNHDA, SQIVND (reference sequence).

This clone was counted a single time. V usage is TRBV11-2 and J usage is TRBJ2-2; D is perhaps TRBD1 or TRBD2 (5 bases each). V was cut by 8 bases and J by 1 base, with 14 bases left in between. Germline V gene lookup returns CDR1 SGHAT and CDR2 FQNNGV. There are 15 residues in the CDR3. The CDR3 DNA reads TGTGCCAGCGGCACCGGGACGCTGAACACCGGGGAGCTGTTTTTT. This gives the protein CASGTGTLNTGELFF.

V gene TRBV30 combines with J gene TRBJ1-2; 8 nucleotides agree with TRBD1. This CDR3 is 13 amino acids long. The germline V gene has CDR1 GTSNPN and CDR2 SVGIG (reference sequence). J was trimmed by 7 bases and V by 2 bases; bases with no gene match: 6. CDR3 sequence (DNA): TGTGCCTGGAGTCTCAAGACAGGGGCTGGCTACACCTTC. It translates to CAWSLKTGAGYTF.

This clone was counted only a few times. The CDR3 sequence is CASSSGGGAMNYGYTF. The CDR3 nucleotides read TGTGCCAGCAGTTCAGGAGGAGGGGCCATGAACTATGGCTACACCTTC. J is TRBJ1-2 and V is TRBV28; tentatively, D is TRBD1 (5 bases). Trimming cost V 4 bases and J 2 bases, with 17 bases left between them. This CDR3 spans 16 amino acids. Germline V gene lookup returns CDR1 MDHEN and CDR2 SYDVKM.

This sequence joins TRBV6-5 and TRBJ1-3; TRBD1 might be the D (6 bases). V was cut by 0 bases and J by 7 bases, with 10 bases left in between. The CDR3 has 14 amino acids. From germline, CDR1 is MNHEY and CDR2 SVGAGI. In nucleotides, the CDR3 is TGTGCCAGCAGTTACTCGCCAGGGGTGAACACCATATATTTT. It is translated as CASSYSPGVNTIYF.

This chain links TRBV5-6 with TRBJ2-3; the D gene is possibly TRBD2 (6 bases). Germline V gene data show CDR1 as SGHDT and CDR2 as YYEEEE. The germline V and J ends were trimmed by 4 bases and 0 bases, with 18 bases remaining between them. The CDR3 consists of 17 residues. CDR3 region: CASSPLRAGSSTDTQYF. The CDR3 nucleotides are TGTGCCAGCAGCCCACTTCGGGCGGGGTCTAGCACAGATACGCAGTATTTT.

The rearrangement joins TRBV6-5 to TRBJ1-2; D is possibly TRBD1 (5 bases). The V end lost 2 bases, the J end lost 7 bases, and 20 bases lay between the germline ends. This CDR3 spans 16 amino acids. The germline CDR1 and CDR2 sequences are MNHEY and SVGAGI. The CDR3 sequence: CASSYGHLDGTSGYTF. CDR3 DNA sequence: TGTGCCAGCAGTTACGGCCACCTGGACGGGACGTCTGGCTACACCTTC.

The chain joins TRBV6-5 to TRBJ2-7, with D perhaps matching TRBD1 (5 bases). The V end lost 6 bases, the J end lost 3 bases, and 12 bases lay between the germline ends. Germline V lookup: CDR1 MNHEY, CDR2 SVGAGI. CDR3 length: 13 amino acids. The CDR3 protein is CASSTRQHYEQYF. The DNA of the CDR3 is TGTGCCAGCAGCACAAGACAGCACTACGAGCAGTACTTC.

The rearrangement links TRBV5-8 to TRBJ2-7, with 13 positions matching TRBD2. Trimming removed 4 bases from V and 3 bases from J; junction bases left unmatched: 4. The length of the CDR3 is 15 residues. Per the germline V gene, CDR1 is SGHTS and CDR2 is YDEGEE. DNA of the CDR3: TGTGCCAGCAGCAGGTGGACTAGCGGGAGCTACGAGCAGTACTTC. It yields the protein CASSRWTSGSYEQYF.

The rearrangement uses TRBV7-3 and TRBJ2-2; a weak D match, TRBD1 (5 bases). The V end was cut by 2 bases, the J end by 4 bases, with 11 bases between. The CDR3 runs to 15 residues. Germline loops: CDR1 SGHTA, CDR2 FQGTGA. In DNA form, the CDR3 reads TGTGCCAGCAGCTTAGGTGGGGCTAGCACCGGGGAGCTGTTTTTT. This sequence encodes CASSLGGASTGELFF. The full variable domain, in which reference TRBV7-3 and TRBJ2-2 provide the parts outside the CDR3, is GAGVSQTPSNKVTEKGKYVELRCDPISGHTALYWYRQSLGQGPEFLIYFQGTGAADDSGLPNDRFFAVRPEGSVSTLKIQRTERGDSAVYLCASSLGGASTGELFFGEGSRLTVL.

V is TRBV15 and J is TRBJ2-5, with no clear D. This CDR3 is built from 14 residues. From germline, CDR1 is LNHNV and CDR2 YYDKDF (reference sequence). Between the trimmed V and J ends, which lost 0 bases and 3 bases, there was a span of 8 bases. CDR3 residues: CATSRDGEEETQYF. The CDR3 DNA follows: TGTGCCACCAGCAGAGATGGGGAAGAAGAGACCCAGTACTTC.

The gene calls are TRBV27 and TRBJ2-7; 8 bases fit TRBD1. Germline values: CDR1 MNHEY, CDR2 SMNVEV (reference sequence). The CDR3 consists of 15 residues. The junction had 10 bases not matched to a gene; V was cut back by 3 bases and J by 6 bases. CDR3 loop: CASSFVPGGSGEQYF. CDR3 coding DNA: TGTGCCAGCAGTTTTGTCCCAGGGGGCTCAGGCGAGCAGTACTTC.